Listed below are T cell receptor beta chains from one sample, sequenced in a study of blood T cells in healthy people across ages. TCRdb re-derived calls from the 5' RACE reads in MiXCR, one entry per CDR3 protein. The sample carries 600,000 to 900,000 distinct CDR3 sequences, roughly 24% recorded once. A further study also used this sample, focusing on T cells of mothers and their children.

Sequencing was done on a sample of blood. Source of these receptors: a boy aged 10-17 years in good health. CDR3s leave out the opening cysteine and the closing phenylalanine or tryptophan. D genes are given only for firm matches.

v_call: TRBV27; d_call: NA; cdr3_aa: ASRGFGGGLTDTQY
v_call: TRBV20-1; d_call: NA; cdr3_aa: SARKTVAGQF
v_call: TRBV11-2; d_call: NA; cdr3_aa: ASSSGLGELF
v_call: TRBV5-1; d_call: NA; cdr3_aa: ASSLGGAFDKNIQY
v_call: TRBV10-3; d_call: NA; cdr3_aa: AISEGVETQY
v_call: TRBV5-5; d_call: NA; cdr3_aa: ASSLASPTGELF
v_call: TRBV13; d_call: NA; cdr3_aa: ASSGQGSNEQF
v_call: TRBV4-2; d_call: TRBD1; cdr3_aa: ASSLLDRAKTQY
v_call: TRBV28; d_call: TRBD2; cdr3_aa: ASSTPTGGLGGRGELF
v_call: TRBV12-3/TRBV12-4; d_call: NA; cdr3_aa: ASSRTASSYEQY
v_call: TRBV18; d_call: TRBD2; cdr3_aa: ASSPFSGALQETQY
v_call: TRBV2; d_call: TRBD1; cdr3_aa: ASEGTGKF
v_call: TRBV12-3/TRBV12-4; d_call: TRBD1; cdr3_aa: ASSLATRQGGQPQH
v_call: TRBV2; d_call: TRBD1; cdr3_aa: ASTDGDSSIDTQY
v_call: TRBV15; d_call: NA; cdr3_aa: ATSPQGLLDEQF
v_call: TRBV29-1; d_call: NA; cdr3_aa: SARDTTYGYT
v_call: TRBV11-2; d_call: NA; cdr3_aa: ASSLGVGSYNEQF
v_call: TRBV7-2; d_call: NA; cdr3_aa: ASSLGTLGFTDTQY
v_call: TRBV20-1; d_call: TRBD1; cdr3_aa: SASEGALRGANVLT
v_call: TRBV10-3; d_call: NA; cdr3_aa: AISDGSYEQY
v_call: TRBV5-1; d_call: TRBD1; cdr3_aa: ASSLGGTGQGQPQH
v_call: TRBV6-6; d_call: TRBD2; cdr3_aa: ASSSPTLAGRGAQY
v_call: TRBV6-1; d_call: TRBD1; cdr3_aa: ASSERGTGSSYNEQF
v_call: TRBV7-2; d_call: NA; cdr3_aa: ASSFRLGGHEQY
v_call: TRBV3-1; d_call: TRBD1; cdr3_aa: ASSQTLGQGHF
v_call: TRBV30; d_call: TRBD1; cdr3_aa: AWSVQGETQY
v_call: TRBV6-5; d_call: NA; cdr3_aa: ASRSQHVLT
v_call: TRBV7-9; d_call: TRBD2; cdr3_aa: ASSRERGGLPPSYNEQF
v_call: TRBV2; d_call: NA; cdr3_aa: ASTAESGELF
v_call: TRBV29-1; d_call: TRBD1; cdr3_aa: SVDDRGGHGYT
v_call: TRBV10-1; d_call: TRBD1; cdr3_aa: ASSERGQGGNEQF
v_call: TRBV11-2; d_call: NA; cdr3_aa: ASSSVRARPTQAF
v_call: TRBV20-1; d_call: TRBD2; cdr3_aa: SAYGGAGLREQY
v_call: TRBV20-1; d_call: NA; cdr3_aa: SARDFLGKTQY
v_call: TRBV5-6; d_call: TRBD2; cdr3_aa: ASSDSTSGGLWY
v_call: TRBV3-1; d_call: TRBD2; cdr3_aa: ASSQVGGTTDTQY
v_call: TRBV5-1; d_call: NA; cdr3_aa: ASSLAVRGRTGELF
v_call: TRBV20-1; d_call: NA; cdr3_aa: SAREGLGSSGANVLT
v_call: TRBV4-1; d_call: NA; cdr3_aa: ASSPGIAKTTNEKLF
v_call: TRBV5-1; d_call: NA; cdr3_aa: ASSLGGEIQY
v_call: TRBV7-9; d_call: TRBD2; cdr3_aa: ASSYWTSANTGELF
v_call: TRBV4-1; d_call: TRBD1; cdr3_aa: ASSQAQGNEKLF
v_call: TRBV14; d_call: NA; cdr3_aa: ASSQEIWTVVDEQY
v_call: TRBV12-3/TRBV12-4; d_call: NA; cdr3_aa: ASSFEAGRQPQH
v_call: TRBV28; d_call: NA; cdr3_aa: ASSLWDEQY
v_call: TRBV20-1; d_call: TRBD1; cdr3_aa: SARGTVTTY
v_call: TRBV27; d_call: NA; cdr3_aa: ASTPRSVAYNEQF